This T cell receptor (beta chain) originates from a study of shared clonotypes between healthy human individuals. TCRdb's table, derived via immunoSEQ multiplex PCR, lists solely in-frame clones and lacks some. The table shows approximately 740,000 clones, with 80% to 95% occurring only once. CD45RO-negative CD8 cells positively selected for CCR7 made up the naive population, which excluded terminally differentiated effector memory CD45RA+ cells. From germline, CDR1 is MNHNS and CDR2 SASEGT. V gave up 7 bases and J gave up 7 bases; unmatched junction bases: 10. There are 15 residues in the CDR3. The receptor comes from a man aged 25-45 years in good health. The chain is built from TRBV6-1 and TRBJ2-1, with 10 nucleotides matching TRBD2. The sequenced sample was naive CD8+ T cells sorted from blood. Written as DNA, the CDR3 is TGTGCCAGCAACAGGCGAGCGGGAGGGAGGAATGAGCAGTTCTTC. Encoded protein: CASNRRAGGRNEQFF.